Listed below are T cell receptor beta chains from one sample, sequenced in a study of identifying expanded T cells in peripheral blood. Clones were sequenced by immunoSEQ multiplex PCR, and TCRdb holds only the in-frame ones, with some missing. The sample lists about 110,000 clones; 88% were seen once. Sequenced input: blood. Receptor source: a person aged 18 to 70 in good health. The conserved cysteine and the conserved F or W are not part of the CDR3 here. Each record gives: V gene, CDR3 length, CDR3 protein.

>TRBV7-6|11
ASSPSTGNTIY
>TRBV30|13
AWSGRTGVRETQY
>TRBV27|11
ASSPSETYEQY
>TRBV4-1|12
ASSRPDRATEAF
>TRBV7-9|13
ASGLAGSRTDTQY
>TRBV28|11
ASSLGTSYEQY
>TRBV18|12
ASSPPQGVRKLF
>TRBV7-9|12
ASSPTGFGNTIY
>TRBV7-6|12
ASSLGQGAYEQY
>TRBV7-2|15
ASSLDRTGGMITEAF
>TRBV4-1|13
ASSKTQGNQDEQY
>TRBV7-6|14
ASSRVGGATSGELF
>TRBV30|13
AWSRRQPSSYEQY
>TRBV6-1|13
ASREQGAGTDTQY